These 25 T cell receptor beta chains share one sample of origin, sequenced in a study of CD8 T cells in acute hepatitis C reinfection. The assay was immunoSEQ multiplex PCR, and TCRdb's table has in-frame clones only and misses some. Of tens of thousands of clones listed, approximately 85% are singletons. As to time point: naive CD8 control sorted from an acute-time-point sample. Sequenced sample: naive CD8+ T cells from PBMCs. The receptors were gathered from a woman under 30 who spontaneously cleared hepatitis C infection.

V usage is TRBV25-1 and J usage is TRBJ2-2, with 8 bases aligning to TRBD1. Trimming removed 6 bases from V and 4 bases from J; junction bases left unmatched: 4. The CDR3 consists of 14 residues. The germline CDR1 and CDR2 sequences are MGHDK and SYGVNS. The DNA of the CDR3 is TGTGCCAGCAGGATAACAGGGGGCACCGGGGAGCTGTTTTTT. Its translation: CASRITGGTGELFF. The complete variable domain, with remaining parts taken from reference TRBV25-1 and TRBJ2-2, reads EADIYQTPRYLVIGTGKKITLECSQTMGHDKMYWYQQDPGMELHLIHYSYGVNSTEKGDLSSESTVSRIRTEHFPLTLESARPSHTSQYLCASRITGGTGELFFGEGSRLTVL.

The rearrangement joins TRBV11-1 to TRBJ2-1; 9 bases fit TRBD2. This CDR3 is built from 19 residues. Losses at the gene ends were 1 base for V and 0 bases for J; bases not matched to a gene: 10. Germline V lookup: CDR1 SGHAT, CDR2 FQDESV (reference sequence). The CDR3 protein is CASSLDTLAGAPSYNEQFF. Here the CDR3 DNA reads TGTGCCAGCAGCTTAGATACTTTAGCGGGAGCTCCCTCCTACAATGAGCAGTTCTTC.

The rearrangement links TRBV2 to TRBJ2-1; TRBD2 aligns across 7 bases. V gave up 8 bases and J gave up 5 bases; unmatched junction bases: 6. CDR3 length equals 13 residues. CDR1 is SNHLY, CDR2 FYNNEI, per germline. CDR3 residues: CASRWEGNNEQFF. The CDR3 nucleotides read TGTGCCAGCCGCTGGGAGGGTAACAATGAGCAGTTCTTC.

The V gene is TRBV6-6, the J gene TRBJ2-7, with D possibly being TRBD1 (5 bases). The ends were cut back, 6 bases at V and 5 bases at J, with 8 bases in the middle. The CDR3 has 11 amino acids. The germline V gene encodes CDR1 MNHNY and CDR2 SVGAGI (reference sequence). The CDR3, as DNA: TGTGCCAGCAGCGACAGAAACGAGCAGTACTTC. The encoded protein is CASSDRNEQYF.

The J gene is TRBJ1-1, the V gene TRBV6-5; TRBD1 might be the D (6 bases). Trimming took 5 bases from V and 6 from J, leaving 19 bases between them. In germline, CDR1 is MNHEY, CDR2 SVGAGI. The CDR3 sequence is 15 residues long. The CDR3 region has the DNA TGTGCCAGCAGTCGCAGCACGGGGGCAACAGCTGAAGCTTTCTTT. Protein: CASSRSTGATAEAFF.

The V call is TRBV2, the J call TRBJ1-1, with D hard to call. From germline, CDR1 is SNHLY and CDR2 FYNNEI. V was cut by 8 bases and J by 4 bases, with 2 bases left in between. CDR3 length: 9 residues. The CDR3 sequence is CASSTEAFF. The DNA for the CDR3 is TGTGCCAGCTCCACTGAAGCTTTCTTT.

The chain is built from TRBV4-1 and TRBJ1-5; D may be TRBD1 (5 bases). The V gene's germline CDR1 is MGHRA and CDR2 YSYEKL. V lost 1 base and J lost 0, with 19 bases in between. This CDR3 contains 19 residues. In DNA form, the CDR3 reads TGCGCCAGCAGCCAAGGAGGTGCCGGGCGAGGGGCTAGCAATCAGCCCCAGCATTTT. Translated, it gives CASSQGGAGRGASNQPQHF.

V usage is TRBV13 and J usage is TRBJ2-1, with 10 nucleotides matching TRBD2. CDR1 and CDR2 (germline): PRHDT, FYEKMQ (reference sequence). V lost 2 bases to trimming and J lost 6 bases; unmatched junction nucleotides: 4. The CDR3 has 15 amino acids. In DNA form, the CDR3 reads TGTGCCAGCAGCTTAAGGACTAGCGGCCGCAATGAGCAGTTCTTC. Translating gives CASSLRTSGRNEQFF.

The sample holds one count of this clone. The CDR3 DNA reads as TGTGCCAGCAGCCGTACGGCAGCGGGATTCAAAGATGAGCAGTTCTTC. Translated, it gives CASSRTAAGFKDEQFF. The genes are TRBV11-2 and TRBJ2-1, with 7 bases matching TRBD2. The CDR3 extends over 16 amino acids. J gave up 8 bases and V 5 bases, and 15 bases lay outside the gene matches. Germline values: CDR1 SGHAT, CDR2 FQNNGV. Full variable domain (missing parts from reference TRBV11-2 and TRBJ2-1): EAGVAQSPRYKIIEKRQSVAFWCNPISGHATLYWYQQILGQGPKLLIQFQNNGVVDDSQLPKDRFSAERLKGVDSTLKIQPAKLEDSAVYLCASSRTAAGFKDEQFFGPGTRLTVL.

V is TRBV29-1 and J is TRBJ2-1; 8 nucleotides match TRBD2. CDR3 length equals 13 residues. J gave up 5 bases and V 2 bases, and 2 bases lay outside the gene matches. Germline V gene lookup returns CDR1 SQVTM and CDR2 ANQGSEA. CDR3 amino acids: CSVERTSNNEQFF. The CDR3 DNA sequence: TGCAGCGTTGAAAGGACTAGCAACAATGAGCAGTTCTTC.

This clone was observed once. The rearrangement joins TRBV4-1 to TRBJ2-5, with D tentatively TRBD1 (6 bases). The germline gives CDR1 MGHRA, CDR2 YSYEKL. Deletions cut 6 bases from V and 5 bases from J, with 19 bases between. This CDR3 comprises 15 residues. CDR3 loop: CASSGGPSFGETQYF. The CDR3 DNA reads TGCGCCAGCAGTGGGGGCCCTAGTTTTGGTGAGACCCAGTACTTC.

The chain employs TRBV5-1 and TRBJ1-1, with 9 nucleotides matching TRBD1. Germline CDR1 and CDR2: SGHRS and YFSETQ. The CDR3 runs to 12 residues. Germline trimming cut 5 bases from V and 5 bases from J; bases unmatched to any gene: 1. The CDR3 sequence: CASRTGGTEAFF. The DNA for the CDR3 is TGCGCCAGCAGGACAGGGGGGACTGAAGCTTTCTTT.

This chain joins TRBV7-6 and TRBJ2-1; D possibly uses TRBD1 or TRBD2 (5 bases each). Trimming shortened V by 5 bases and J by 6 bases, and 14 bases separated the two germline ends. The CDR3 contains 14 residues. Germline assignment: CDR1 SGHVS and CDR2 FNYEAQ. CDR3 DNA: TGTGCCAGCAGCCACCGGGACCGTACCAATGAGCAGTTCTTC. Protein product: CASSHRDRTNEQFF.

The rearrangement links TRBV27 to TRBJ2-5; TRBD1 might be the D (6 bases). This CDR3 comprises 14 residues. With 5 bases removed from V and 0 bases from J, the gap between germline ends came to 10 bases. Germline assignment: CDR1 MNHEY and CDR2 SMNVEV (reference sequence). The CDR3 coding sequence is TGTGCCAGCAGTGGGACACCGTACCAAGAGACCCAGTACTTC. Translating it yields CASSGTPYQETQYF.

In this sample, this clone turned up once. The chain links TRBV27 to TRBJ1-6; D may be TRBD1 (5 bases). V was trimmed by 2 bases and J by 11 bases, leaving 10 bases between them. The germline gives CDR1 MNHEY, CDR2 SMNVEV (reference sequence). There are 13 residues in the CDR3. In DNA, the CDR3 is TGTGCCAGCAGTTTAGGGGGGAATACACCCCTCCACTTT. This encodes CASSLGGNTPLHF.

This clone has only one observation. J is TRBJ2-7 and V is TRBV4-1; D is possibly TRBD2 (6 bases). CDR3 length equals 12 residues. Deletions cut 0 bases from V and 10 bases from J, with 10 bases between. Germline values: CDR1 MGHRA, CDR2 YSYEKL. The CDR3 nucleotides are TGCGCCAGCAGCCAAGAACCGGGAGCCCAGTACTTC. This encodes CASSQEPGAQYF.

The CDR3 loop is CASSLSSGPTRGELFF. The CDR3 region has the DNA TGTGCCAGCAGCTTAAGCAGTGGGCCGACGCGCGGGGAGCTGTTTTTT. The chain carries TRBV7-9 and TRBJ2-2; D is uncertain. The CDR3 sequence is 16 residues long. V was cut by 2 bases and J by 7 bases, with 17 bases left in between. Germline CDR1 is SEHNR and CDR2 is FQNEAQ (reference sequence).

The chain recombines TRBV6-6 with TRBJ2-7; D unclear. CDR3 size: 13 residues. V lost 5 bases and J lost 5, with 13 bases in between. Germline loops: CDR1 MNHNY, CDR2 SVGAGI (reference sequence). CDR3 nucleotide sequence: TGTGCCAGCAGTCCCAAGGGCGGCGACGAGCAGTACTTC. This sequence encodes CASSPKGGDEQYF.

This clone rates as medium-sized. This chain uses TRBV27 with TRBJ1-4, with D possibly TRBD1 on 5 matching bases. The CDR3 consists of 15 residues. The V end lost 2 bases, the J end lost 8 bases, and 15 bases lay between the germline ends. Germline CDR1 MNHEY, CDR2 SMNVEV (reference sequence). This CDR3 is CASSLNGGLPEKLFF. The CDR3 DNA reads as TGTGCCAGCAGTTTAAACGGGGGGTTGCCCGAAAAACTGTTTTTT.

The chain joins TRBV7-4 to TRBJ2-7; D gene ambiguous. The germline V gene encodes CDR1 SGHVT and CDR2 SQSDAQ. The CDR3 loop spans 14 amino acids. Trimming shortened V by 5 bases and J by 4 bases, and 15 bases separated the two germline ends. The CDR3 nucleotides read TGTGCCAGCAGCCCCAAACACCCTAGATACGAGCAGTACTTC. Its translation: CASSPKHPRYEQYF.

The rearrangement uses TRBV30 and TRBJ2-1; D call uncertain. This CDR3 region has 11 residues. V was cut by 4 bases and J by 9 bases, with 10 bases left in between. The germline CDR1 and CDR2 sequences are GTSNPN and SVGIG (reference sequence). The CDR3 DNA reads TGTGCCTGGAATACGGGTCTTGAGCAGTTCTTC. Amino acid sequence: CAWNTGLEQFF. Based on the CDR3 plus reference TRBV30 and TRBJ2-1, the full variable domain is SQTIHQWPATLVQPVGSPLSLECTVEGTSNPNLYWYRQAAGRGLQLLFYSVGIGQISSEVPQNLSASRPQDRQFILSSKKLLLSDSGFYLCAWNTGLEQFFGPGTRLTVL.

The chain recombines TRBV7-3 with TRBJ2-1; D might be TRBD2 (5 bases). V gave up 4 bases and J gave up 2 bases, with 12 bases separating them. Germline V lookup: CDR1 SGHTA, CDR2 FQGTGA. CDR3 length equals 15 residues. In DNA, the CDR3 is TGTGCCAGCAGCTCAGAGGGTACCGCCTACAATGAGCAGTTCTTC. Its protein is CASSSEGTAYNEQFF.

This clone was counted between two and nine times. The V and J genes are TRBV27 and TRBJ2-2; D ambiguous. V was clipped by 1 base and J by 2 bases, with 5 bases between them. Germline V gene data show CDR1 as MNHEY and CDR2 as SMNVEV (reference sequence). The CDR3 is made up of 14 amino acids. CDR3 protein: CASSLYTNTGELFF. The CDR3 nucleotides read TGTGCCAGCAGTTTATATACCAACACCGGGGAGCTGTTTTTT.

The chain employs TRBV7-8 and TRBJ2-5; either TRBD1 or TRBD2 may fit D (5 bases each). This CDR3 comprises 16 residues. V was clipped by 0 bases and J by 5 bases, with 16 bases between them. From germline, CDR1 is SGHVS and CDR2 FQNEAQ. The chain's CDR3 is CASSLAGDRFGETQYF. The CDR3 coding sequence is TGTGCCAGCAGCTTAGCAGGGGACCGATTTGGGGAGACCCAGTACTTC.

The genes are TRBV27 and TRBJ2-1; no clear D. Germline V gives CDR1 MNHEY, CDR2 SMNVEV (reference sequence). Between the trimmed V and J ends, which lost 2 bases and 2 bases, there was a span of 7 bases. This CDR3 contains 14 residues. This chain's CDR3 is CASSLKGTYNEQFF. For the CDR3, the DNA is TGTGCCAGCAGTTTAAAGGGAACCTACAATGAGCAGTTCTTC.